The T cell receptor (beta chain) under discussion was sequenced for a study of blood T cell repertoires in COVID-19. CDR1 is SGHTA and CDR2 is FQGNSA in the germline V gene. Trimming took off 4 bases at V and 4 bases at J, with 8 bases between the two ends. The CDR3 spans 13 residues. TCRdb's copy holds only in-frame clones and misses some; the assay was immunoSEQ multiplex PCR. There are 100,000 to 150,000 clones in the sample; roughly 69% occur only once, and 2.2% lies in the top ten. This chain connects TRBV7-2 to TRBJ1-5, with a possible D match to TRBD1 (6 bases). Specimen: peripheral blood. The sequence derives from a woman in her seventies with acute or convalescent COVID-19. As DNA, the CDR3 is TGTGCCAGCAGCTCACAGGGTAATCAGCCCCAGCATTTT. This sequence encodes CASSSQGNQPQHF.